This is a list of T cell receptor beta chains from one sample in a study of early T cells in non-severe SARS-CoV-2 infection. A single record per CDR3 protein comes from TCRdb applying MiXCR to the 5' RACE reads. Altogether around 98,000 distinct CDR3 sequences are present, approximately 11% being singletons, with the ten largest covering around 5.1%. The sample was whole blood. The source of these receptors is an adult who was a healthcare worker with PCR-confirmed SARS-CoV-2 infection or an uninfected control (not recorded which). Each CDR3 is given with its conserved first and last residue. D genes are given only for firm matches. The size of a clone is reported for some rows only, either as once, few or many, or as a class for expanded clones.

CDR3 protein | CDR3 DNA | V gene | D gene | J gene | clone size
CASSPENSHYNEQFF | TGTGCCAGCTCACCCGAAAACTCCCACTACAATGAGCAGTTCTTC | TRBV18 | NA | TRBJ2-1 | few
CASRPGLGGTEAFF | TGTGCCAGCAGGCCCGGGTTAGGGGGGACTGAAGCTTTCTTT | TRBV28 | NA | TRBJ1-1 | many
CASSYDPTLLDTEAFF | TGTGCCAGCAGTTACGACCCGACTCTCTTGGACACTGAAGCTTTCTTT | TRBV6-5 | NA | TRBJ1-1 | many
CASSLGRGSRFF | TGTGCCAGCAGCTTAGGTAGAGGATCCCGGTTCTTC | TRBV7-8 | NA | TRBJ2-1 | NA
CAWSVEVTGSSYNEQFF | TGTGCCTGGAGTGTTGAGGTGACAGGGAGTTCCTACAATGAGCAGTTCTTC | TRBV30 | TRBD1 | TRBJ2-1 | many
CASSQDHPFSGNTIYF | TGCGCCAGCAGCCAAGATCATCCCTTCTCTGGAAACACCATATATTTT | TRBV4-1 | NA | TRBJ1-3 | few
CSARATLSGANVLTF | TGCAGTGCTAGGGCAACACTATCTGGGGCCAACGTCCTGACTTTC | TRBV20-1 | NA | TRBJ2-6 | NA
CASSVVPETGELFF | TGTGCCAGCAGCGTAGTCCCCGAGACCGGGGAGCTGTTTTTT | TRBV9 | NA | TRBJ2-2 | NA
CASSHRGWDNTEAFF | TGTGCCAGCAGTCACCGTGGATGGGACAACACTGAAGCTTTCTTT | TRBV6-5 | NA | TRBJ1-1 | many
CASNVDESYEQYF | TGTGCCAGCAACGTCGACGAAAGCTACGAGCAGTACTTC | TRBV9 | NA | TRBJ2-7 | many
CATSGRDRAHEQYF | TGTGCCACCAGCGGCCGGGACAGGGCCCACGAGCAGTACTTC | TRBV15 | TRBD1 | TRBJ2-7 | few
CASSQVHRGGNQPQHF | TGCGCCAGCAGCCAAGTCCACCGAGGAGGCAATCAGCCCCAGCATTTT | TRBV4-1 | NA | TRBJ1-5 | NA
CATLGTLNTEAFF | TGTGCCACCCTTGGGACCCTGAACACTGAAGCTTTCTTT | TRBV10-3 | NA | TRBJ1-1 | NA
CASSSSGRALEQYF | TGTGCCAGCAGCTCGAGCGGGAGGGCCTTAGAGCAGTACTTC | TRBV7-9 | TRBD2 | TRBJ2-7 | many
CASNRGGSSTDTQYF | TGCGCCAGCAACCGGGGCGGTTCTAGCACAGATACGCAGTATTTT | TRBV5-1 | NA | TRBJ2-3 | NA
CSVVTRGTEAFF | TGCAGCGTAGTCACCAGAGGCACTGAAGCTTTCTTT | TRBV29-1 | NA | TRBJ1-1 | many
CASSGAGVGYGYTF | TGTGCCAGCAGTGGAGCAGGGGTAGGCTATGGCTACACCTTC | TRBV2 | NA | TRBJ1-2 | NA
CASRPRQGVGNEQFF | TGTGCCAGTAGACCCAGACAGGGGGTGGGCAATGAGCAGTTCTTC | TRBV19 | TRBD1 | TRBJ2-1 | many
CASSLERGMAKNIQYF | TGTGCCAGCAGCTTAGAGCGGGGGATGGCCAAAAACATTCAGTACTTC | TRBV7-2 | TRBD2 | TRBJ2-4 | many
CASSSSGQGPNTGELFF | TGTGCCAGCAGTTCCTCGGGACAGGGGCCCAACACCGGGGAGCTGTTTTTT | TRBV12-3/TRBV12-4 | TRBD1 | TRBJ2-2 | NA
CASSELGREQYF | TGTGCCAGCAGTGAACTAGGTCGGGAGCAGTACTTC | TRBV2 | NA | TRBJ2-7 | few
CASKPGVYTDTQYF | TGCGCCAGCAAGCCCGGAGTTTACACAGATACGCAGTATTTT | TRBV5-1 | NA | TRBJ2-3 | many
CASTTGSYGYTF | TGTGCCAGCACTACAGGCTCCTATGGCTACACCTTC | TRBV28 | NA | TRBJ1-2 | NA
CASSQRDGGNEKLFF | TGCGCCAGCAGCCAAAGGGACGGCGGAAATGAAAAACTGTTTTTT | TRBV4-1 | NA | TRBJ1-4 | few
CASSRRGGGEQYF | TGTGCCAGCAGCCGTCGAGGGGGCGGCGAGCAGTACTTC | TRBV3-1 | TRBD1 | TRBJ2-7 | few
CASGTSIYSGNTIYF | TGTGCCAGCGGGACGTCCATTTACTCTGGAAACACCATATATTTT | TRBV6-6 | NA | TRBJ1-3 | NA
CSASPLSVLETQYF | TGCAGTGCTAGCCCGCTTTCGGTCTTAGAGACCCAGTACTTC | TRBV20-1 | NA | TRBJ2-5 | many
CSVDRGPSDTEAFF | TGCAGCGTTGACAGGGGCCCATCGGACACTGAAGCTTTCTTT | TRBV29-1 | NA | TRBJ1-1 | NA
CAWRGGPVLGEQFF | TGTGCCTGGAGGGGGGGGCCGGTCTTAGGTGAGCAGTTCTTC | TRBV30 | NA | TRBJ2-1 | NA
CASSLDVGAGELFF | TGTGCCAGCAGCTTAGACGTGGGAGCCGGGGAGCTGTTTTTT | TRBV7-2 | NA | TRBJ2-2 | many
CASSSTPLYGYTF | TGCGCCAGCAGCTCCACACCCTTGTATGGCTACACCTTC | TRBV5-1 | NA | TRBJ1-2 | NA
CSVAGTGTSYEQYF | TGCAGCGTTGCAGGGACAGGGACGAGCTACGAGCAGTACTTC | TRBV29-1 | TRBD1 | TRBJ2-7 | NA